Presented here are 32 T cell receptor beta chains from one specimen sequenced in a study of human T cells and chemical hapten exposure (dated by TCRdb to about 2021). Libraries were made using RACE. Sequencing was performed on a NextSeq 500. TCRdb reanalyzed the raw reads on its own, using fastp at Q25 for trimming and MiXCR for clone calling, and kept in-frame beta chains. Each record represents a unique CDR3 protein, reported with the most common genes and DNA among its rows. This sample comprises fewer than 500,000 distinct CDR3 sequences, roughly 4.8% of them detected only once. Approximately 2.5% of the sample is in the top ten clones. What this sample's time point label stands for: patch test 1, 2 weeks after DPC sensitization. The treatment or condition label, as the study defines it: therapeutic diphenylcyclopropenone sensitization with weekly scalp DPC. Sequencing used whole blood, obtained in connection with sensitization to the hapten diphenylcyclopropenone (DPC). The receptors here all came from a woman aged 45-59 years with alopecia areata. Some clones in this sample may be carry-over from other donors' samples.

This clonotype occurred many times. CDR3 loop: CASSLARQDSYEQYF. The CDR3 bases are TGCGCCAGCAGCTTGGCCAGACAGGACTCCTACGAGCAGTACTTC. The chain employs TRBV5-1 and TRBJ2-7, with TRBD1 as a possible D gene (6 bases). V lost 0 bases and J 0 bases, leaving 10 bases between the germline ends. This CDR3 is 15 amino acids long. Germline V gene lookup returns CDR1 SGHRS and CDR2 YFSETQ.

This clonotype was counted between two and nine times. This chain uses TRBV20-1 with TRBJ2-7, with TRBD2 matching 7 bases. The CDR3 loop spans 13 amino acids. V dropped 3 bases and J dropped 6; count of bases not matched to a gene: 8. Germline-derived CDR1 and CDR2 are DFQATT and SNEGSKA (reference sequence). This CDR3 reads CSASPRGEGEQYF. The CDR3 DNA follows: TGCAGTGCTAGTCCCCGGGGGGAAGGCGAGCAGTACTTC.

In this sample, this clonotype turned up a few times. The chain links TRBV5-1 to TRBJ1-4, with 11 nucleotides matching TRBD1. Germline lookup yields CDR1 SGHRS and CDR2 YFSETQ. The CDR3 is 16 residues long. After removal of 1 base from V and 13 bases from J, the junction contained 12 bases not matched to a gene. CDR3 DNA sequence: TGCGCCAGCAGCTTGAGCTTTTCGGGACAGGGGGGAAGACTGTTTTTT. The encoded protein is CASSLSFSGQGGRLFF. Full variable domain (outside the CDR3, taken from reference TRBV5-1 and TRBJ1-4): KAGVTQTPRYLIKTRGQQVTLSCSPISGHRSVSWYQQTPGQGLQFLFEYFSETQRNKGNFPGRFSGRQFSNSRSEMNVSTLELGDSALYLCASSLSFSGQGGRLFFGSGTQLSVL.

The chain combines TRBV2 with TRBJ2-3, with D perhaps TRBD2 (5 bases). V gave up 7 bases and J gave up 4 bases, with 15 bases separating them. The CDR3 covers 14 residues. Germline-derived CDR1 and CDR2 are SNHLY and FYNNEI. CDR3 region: CASTRRKRADTQYF. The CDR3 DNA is TGTGCCAGCACCCGGAGGAAACGGGCAGATACGCAGTATTTT.

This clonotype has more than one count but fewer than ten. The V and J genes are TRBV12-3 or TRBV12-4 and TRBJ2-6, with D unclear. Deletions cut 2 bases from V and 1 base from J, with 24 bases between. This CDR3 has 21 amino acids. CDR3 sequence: CASSLKSDGLRLGSGANVLTF. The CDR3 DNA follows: TGTGCCAGCAGTTTAAAATCCGACGGTTTACGGCTTGGTTCTGGGGCCAACGTCCTGACTTTC.

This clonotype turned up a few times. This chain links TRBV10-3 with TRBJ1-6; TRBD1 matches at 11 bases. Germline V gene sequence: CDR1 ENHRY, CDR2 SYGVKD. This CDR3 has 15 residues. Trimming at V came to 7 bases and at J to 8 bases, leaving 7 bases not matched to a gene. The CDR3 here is CAINPGQGVDSPLHF. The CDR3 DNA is TGTGCCATCAACCCGGGACAGGGGGTAGATTCACCCCTCCACTTT.

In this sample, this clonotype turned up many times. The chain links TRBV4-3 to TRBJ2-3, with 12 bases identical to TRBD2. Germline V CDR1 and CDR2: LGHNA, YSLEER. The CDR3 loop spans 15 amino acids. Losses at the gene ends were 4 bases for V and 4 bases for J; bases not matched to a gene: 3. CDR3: CASSPTSGSADTQYF. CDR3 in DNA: TGCGCCAGCAGCCCGACTAGCGGGAGTGCAGATACGCAGTATTTT.

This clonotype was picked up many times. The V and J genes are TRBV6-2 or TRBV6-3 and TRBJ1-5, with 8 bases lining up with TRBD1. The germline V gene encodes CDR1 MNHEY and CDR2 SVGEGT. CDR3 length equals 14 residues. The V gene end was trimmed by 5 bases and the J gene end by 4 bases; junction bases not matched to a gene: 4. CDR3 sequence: CASSTTGVNQPQHF. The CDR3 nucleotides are TGTGCCAGCAGTACGACAGGGGTGAATCAGCCCCAGCATTTT.

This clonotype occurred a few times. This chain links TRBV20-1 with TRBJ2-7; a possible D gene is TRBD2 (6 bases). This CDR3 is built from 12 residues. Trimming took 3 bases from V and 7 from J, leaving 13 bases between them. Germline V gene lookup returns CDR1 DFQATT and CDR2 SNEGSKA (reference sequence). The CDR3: CSASGGRREQYF. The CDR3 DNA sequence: TGCAGTGCTAGCGGGGGAAGGAGGGAGCAGTACTTC.

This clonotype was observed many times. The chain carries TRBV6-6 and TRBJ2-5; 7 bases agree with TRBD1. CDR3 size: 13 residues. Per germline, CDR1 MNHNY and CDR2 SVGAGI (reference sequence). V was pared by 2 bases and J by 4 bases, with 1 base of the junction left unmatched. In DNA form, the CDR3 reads TGTGCCAGCAGTTACGAGGGGGCAGAGACCCAGTACTTC. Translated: CASSYEGAETQYF.

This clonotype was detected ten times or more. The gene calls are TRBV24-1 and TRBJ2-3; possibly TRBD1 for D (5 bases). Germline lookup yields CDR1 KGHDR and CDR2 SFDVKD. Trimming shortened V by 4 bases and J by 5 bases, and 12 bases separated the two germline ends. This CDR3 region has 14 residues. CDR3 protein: CATSDQDQGDTQYF. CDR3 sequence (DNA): TGTGCCACCAGTGACCAAGACCAGGGAGATACGCAGTATTTT.

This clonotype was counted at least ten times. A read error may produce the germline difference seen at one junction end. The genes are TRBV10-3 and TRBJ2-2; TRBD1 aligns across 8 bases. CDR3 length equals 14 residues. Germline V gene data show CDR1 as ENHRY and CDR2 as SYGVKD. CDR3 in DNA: TGTGCCGCAGAGGGACAGGCGAATACCGGGGAGCTGTTTTTT. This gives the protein CAAEGQANTGELFF.

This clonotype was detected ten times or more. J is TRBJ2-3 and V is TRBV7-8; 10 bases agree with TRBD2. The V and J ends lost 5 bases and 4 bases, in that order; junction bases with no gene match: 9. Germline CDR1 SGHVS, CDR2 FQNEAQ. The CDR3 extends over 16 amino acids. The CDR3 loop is CASSPRSGGASDTQYF. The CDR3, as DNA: TGTGCCAGCAGCCCTCGAAGCGGGGGGGCATCAGATACGCAGTATTTT.

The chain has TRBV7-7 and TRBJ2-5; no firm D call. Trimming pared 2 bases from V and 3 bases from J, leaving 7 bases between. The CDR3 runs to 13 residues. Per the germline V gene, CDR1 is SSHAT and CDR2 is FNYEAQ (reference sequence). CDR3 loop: CASSLIKEETQYF. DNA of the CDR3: TGTGCCAGCAGCTTAATAAAGGAAGAGACCCAGTACTTC.

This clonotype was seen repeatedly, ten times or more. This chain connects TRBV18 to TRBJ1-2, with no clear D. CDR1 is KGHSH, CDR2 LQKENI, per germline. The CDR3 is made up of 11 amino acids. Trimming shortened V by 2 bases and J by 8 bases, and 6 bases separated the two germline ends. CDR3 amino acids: CASSPSGGYTF. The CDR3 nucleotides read TGTGCCAGCTCACCATCTGGAGGCTACACCTTC.

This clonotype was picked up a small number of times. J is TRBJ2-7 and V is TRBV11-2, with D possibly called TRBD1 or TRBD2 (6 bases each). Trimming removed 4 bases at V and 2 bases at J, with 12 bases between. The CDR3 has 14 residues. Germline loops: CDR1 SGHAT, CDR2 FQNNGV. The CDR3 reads CASSSGGGPYEQYF. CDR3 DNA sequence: TGTGCCAGCAGCTCCGGGGGCGGCCCCTACGAGCAGTACTTC.

The CDR3 protein is CASSPGGQGHTEAFF. The CDR3 DNA reads TGCGCCAGCAGCCCCGGGGGACAGGGGCACACTGAAGCTTTCTTT. V usage is TRBV4-3 and J usage is TRBJ1-1; 10 bases map to TRBD1. V shed 4 bases and J 3 bases; nucleotides not matched to a gene: 5. Germline V lookup: CDR1 LGHNA, CDR2 YSLEER. The CDR3 length is 15 residues.

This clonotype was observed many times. CDR3 nucleotide sequence: TGTGCCAGCAGACGGACCTACGAGCAGTACTTC. It yields the protein CASRRTYEQYF. V and J are TRBV7-2 and TRBJ2-7; no clear D. With 6 bases removed from V and 2 bases from J, the gap between germline ends came to 5 bases. The CDR3 extends over 11 amino acids. CDR1 and CDR2 from the germline V gene are SGHTA and FQGNSA.

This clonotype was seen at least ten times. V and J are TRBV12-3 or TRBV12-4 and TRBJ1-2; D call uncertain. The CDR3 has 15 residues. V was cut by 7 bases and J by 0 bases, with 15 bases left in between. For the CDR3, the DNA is TGTGCCAGCAAAGGTTCCGGCTTAGCTAACTATGGCTACACCTTC. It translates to CASKGSGLANYGYTF.

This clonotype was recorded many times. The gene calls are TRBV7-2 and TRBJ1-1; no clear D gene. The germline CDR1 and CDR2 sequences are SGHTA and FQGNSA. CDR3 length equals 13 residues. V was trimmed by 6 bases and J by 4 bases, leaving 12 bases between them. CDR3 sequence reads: CASSTGLVTEAFF. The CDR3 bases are TGTGCCAGCAGTACTGGGCTCGTCACTGAAGCTTTCTTT.

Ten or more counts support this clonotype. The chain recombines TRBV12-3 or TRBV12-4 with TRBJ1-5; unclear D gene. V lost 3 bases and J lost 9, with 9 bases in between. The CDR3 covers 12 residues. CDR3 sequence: CASSFRPGPQHF. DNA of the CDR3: TGTGCCAGCAGTTTTCGGCCGGGGCCCCAGCATTTT.

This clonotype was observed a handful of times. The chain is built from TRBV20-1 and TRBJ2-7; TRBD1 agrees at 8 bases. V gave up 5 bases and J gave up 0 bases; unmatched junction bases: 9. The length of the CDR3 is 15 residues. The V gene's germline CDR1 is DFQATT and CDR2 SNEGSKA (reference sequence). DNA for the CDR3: TGCAGTGCTCTGGAACGGGACAGGACCTCCTACGAGCAGTACTTC. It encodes CSALERDRTSYEQYF.

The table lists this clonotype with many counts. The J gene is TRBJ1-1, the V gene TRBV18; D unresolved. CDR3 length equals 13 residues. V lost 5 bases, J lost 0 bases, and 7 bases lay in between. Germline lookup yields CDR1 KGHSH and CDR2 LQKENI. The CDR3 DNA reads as TGTGCCAGCTCAGCCAGCATGAACACTGAAGCTTTCTTT. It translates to CASSASMNTEAFF.

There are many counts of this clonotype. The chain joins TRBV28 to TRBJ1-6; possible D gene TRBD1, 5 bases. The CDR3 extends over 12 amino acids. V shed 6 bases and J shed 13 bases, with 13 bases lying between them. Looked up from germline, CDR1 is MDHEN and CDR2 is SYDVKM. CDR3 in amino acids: CASSRQQSPLHF. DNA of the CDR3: TGTGCCAGCAGCCGACAGCAGTCGCCCCTCCACTTT.

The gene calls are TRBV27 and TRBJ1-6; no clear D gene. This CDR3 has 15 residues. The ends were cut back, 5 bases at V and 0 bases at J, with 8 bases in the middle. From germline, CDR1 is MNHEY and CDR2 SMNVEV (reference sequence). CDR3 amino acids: CASSLLGSYNSPLHF. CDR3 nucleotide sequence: TGTGCCAGCAGTCTTCTTGGCTCCTATAATTCACCCCTCCACTTT.

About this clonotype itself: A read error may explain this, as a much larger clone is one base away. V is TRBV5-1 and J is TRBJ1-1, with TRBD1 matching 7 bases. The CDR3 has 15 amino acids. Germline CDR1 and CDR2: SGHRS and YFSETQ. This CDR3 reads CASSLTGSGGTEAIF. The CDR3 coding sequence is TGCGCCAGCAGCCTGACAGGGTCCGGCGGCACTGAAGCTATCTTT.

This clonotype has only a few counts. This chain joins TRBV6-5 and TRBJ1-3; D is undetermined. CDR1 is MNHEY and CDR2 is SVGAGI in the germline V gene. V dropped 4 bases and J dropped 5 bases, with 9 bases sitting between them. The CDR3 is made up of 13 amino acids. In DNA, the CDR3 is TGTGCCAGCAGTTCTGGGTCCAGAAACACCATATATTTT. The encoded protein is CASSSGSRNTIYF.

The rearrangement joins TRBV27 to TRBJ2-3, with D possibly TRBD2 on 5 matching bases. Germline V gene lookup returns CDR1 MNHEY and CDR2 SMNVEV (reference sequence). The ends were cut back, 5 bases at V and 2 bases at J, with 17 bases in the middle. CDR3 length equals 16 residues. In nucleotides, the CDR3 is TGTGCCAGCAGTCTTACTAGTCAACTCCCCACAGATACGCAGTATTTT. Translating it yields CASSLTSQLPTDTQYF.

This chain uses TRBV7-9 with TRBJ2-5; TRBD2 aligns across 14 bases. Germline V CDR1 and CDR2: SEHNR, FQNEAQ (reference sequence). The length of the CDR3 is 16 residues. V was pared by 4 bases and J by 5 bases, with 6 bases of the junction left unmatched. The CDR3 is CASSSPGLAGVETQYF. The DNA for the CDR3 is TGTGCCAGCAGCTCTCCGGGACTAGCGGGAGTGGAGACCCAGTACTTC.

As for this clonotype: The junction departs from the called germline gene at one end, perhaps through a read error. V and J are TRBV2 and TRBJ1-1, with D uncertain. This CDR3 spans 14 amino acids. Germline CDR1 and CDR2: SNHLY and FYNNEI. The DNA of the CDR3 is TGTGCCAGCGGTGAGGCGTTTTTCAACACTGAAGCTTTCTTT. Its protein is CASGEAFFNTEAFF.

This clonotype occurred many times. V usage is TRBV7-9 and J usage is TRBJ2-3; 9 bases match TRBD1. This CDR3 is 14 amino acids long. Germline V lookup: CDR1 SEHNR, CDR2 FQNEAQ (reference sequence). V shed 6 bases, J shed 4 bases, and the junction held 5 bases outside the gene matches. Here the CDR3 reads CASRDRGTSDTQYF. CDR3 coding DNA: TGTGCCAGCAGAGACAGGGGGACCTCAGATACGCAGTATTTT.

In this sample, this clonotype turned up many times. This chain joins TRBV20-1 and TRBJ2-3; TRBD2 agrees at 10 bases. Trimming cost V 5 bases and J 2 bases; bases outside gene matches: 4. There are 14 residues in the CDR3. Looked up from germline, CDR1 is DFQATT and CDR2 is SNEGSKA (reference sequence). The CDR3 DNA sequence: TGCAGTGCTCCCGGGACTAGCGACACAGATACGCAGTATTTT. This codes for CSAPGTSDTDTQYF.